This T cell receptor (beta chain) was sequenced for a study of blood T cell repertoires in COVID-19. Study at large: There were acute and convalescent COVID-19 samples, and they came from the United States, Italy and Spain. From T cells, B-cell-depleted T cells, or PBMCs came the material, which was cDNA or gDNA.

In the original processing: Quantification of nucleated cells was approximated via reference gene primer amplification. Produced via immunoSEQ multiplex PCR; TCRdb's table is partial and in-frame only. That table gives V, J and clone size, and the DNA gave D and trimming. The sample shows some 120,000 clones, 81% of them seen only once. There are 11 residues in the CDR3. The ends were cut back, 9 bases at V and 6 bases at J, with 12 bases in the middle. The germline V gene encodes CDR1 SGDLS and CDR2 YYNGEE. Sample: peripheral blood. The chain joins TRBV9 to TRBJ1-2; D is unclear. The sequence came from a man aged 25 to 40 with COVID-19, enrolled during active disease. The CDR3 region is CATRAGDGYTF. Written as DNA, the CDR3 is TGTGCCACGCGCGCCGGAGATGGCTACACCTTC.